This T cell receptor (beta chain) was profiled in a study of tumor-infiltrating lymphocytes in primary liver carcinoma. For the study at large: Resection treated the patients' primary liver carcinoma. Study-wide points: Owing to bulk unsorted samples, no comparison was made between CD4+ and CD8+ repertoires. Tumor-adjacent and tumor-blood pairs shared a smaller degree of overlap than tumor region pairs. Tumors carried a top-250-clone fraction significantly exceeding that of blood (p = 0.039).

The CDR3 totals 18 residues. CDR1 is MDHEN and CDR2 is SYDVKM in the germline V gene. With respect to this clonotype: Antigen specificity is unknown. It may be a read error: a sequence one base away is much more abundant.

Reverse transcription of approximately 500 ng total RNA with a constant-region primer produced TCR beta cDNA. Three nested multiplex PCR rounds, a slightly modified ARM-PCR, produced the libraries for TCR beta. Each of the first two PCR rounds ran approximately 10 cycles with TRBV1-TRBV30 forward and C-beta reverse primers. TCRdb passed the multiplex PCR reads through MiXCR, listing each CDR3 protein once. The sample includes approximately 300,000 distinct CDR3 sequences, 65% seen only once; the top ten take 9%. RNA was extracted from whole blood without cell sorting, alongside germline DNA. The chain combines TRBV28 with TRBJ1-5; D is possibly TRBD1 or TRBD2 (7 bases each). The tail of the sequence fits TRBJ2-3 better, so the J call may be wrong. Sequencing was done on a sample of peripheral blood. This receptor was identified in a man in his forties with primary liver carcinoma and hepatitis B virus infection. The CDR3 sequence is CASSPLSLKRDSYQPQYF. The CDR3 nucleotides are TGTGCCAGCAGTCCCCTTAGTTTAAAGCGGGACAGTTATCAGCCCCAGTATTTT.